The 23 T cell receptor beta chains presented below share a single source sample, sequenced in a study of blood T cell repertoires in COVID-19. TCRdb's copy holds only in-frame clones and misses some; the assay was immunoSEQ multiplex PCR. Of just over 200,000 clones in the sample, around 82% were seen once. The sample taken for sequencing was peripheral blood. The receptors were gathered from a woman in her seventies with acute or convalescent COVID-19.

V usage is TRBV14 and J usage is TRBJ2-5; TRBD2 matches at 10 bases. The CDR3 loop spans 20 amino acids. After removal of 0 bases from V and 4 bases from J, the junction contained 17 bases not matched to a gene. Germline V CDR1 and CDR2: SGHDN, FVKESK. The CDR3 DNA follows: TGTGCCAGCAGCCAAGATCGGGGGGCTAGCGGGAGTGAGATAAGAGAGACCCAGTACTTC. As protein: CASSQDRGASGSEIRETQYF.

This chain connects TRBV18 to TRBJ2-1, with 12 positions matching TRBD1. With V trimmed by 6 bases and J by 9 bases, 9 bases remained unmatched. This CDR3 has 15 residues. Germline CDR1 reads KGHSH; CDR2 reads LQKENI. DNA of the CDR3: TGTGCCAGCTCCTTTACCGGGACAGGGGGCAGTGAGCAGTTCTTC. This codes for CASSFTGTGGSEQFF.

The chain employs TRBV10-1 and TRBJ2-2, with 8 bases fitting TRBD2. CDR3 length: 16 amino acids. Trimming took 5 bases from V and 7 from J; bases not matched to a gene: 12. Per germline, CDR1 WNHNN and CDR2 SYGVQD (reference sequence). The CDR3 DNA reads TGCGCCAGCAGTCAAGAACCGGGACTAGAGAACGGGGAGCTGTTTTTT. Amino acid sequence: CASSQEPGLENGELFF.

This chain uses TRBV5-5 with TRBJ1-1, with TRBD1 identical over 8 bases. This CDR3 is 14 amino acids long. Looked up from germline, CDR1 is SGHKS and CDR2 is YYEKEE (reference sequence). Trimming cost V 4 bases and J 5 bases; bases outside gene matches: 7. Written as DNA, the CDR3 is TGTGCCAGCAGCGGAGAGACAGGGGTTACTGAAGCTTTCTTT. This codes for CASSGETGVTEAFF.

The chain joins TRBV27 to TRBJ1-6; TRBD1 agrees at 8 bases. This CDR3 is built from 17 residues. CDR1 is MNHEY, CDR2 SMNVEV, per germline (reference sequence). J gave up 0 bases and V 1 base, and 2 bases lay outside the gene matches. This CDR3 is CASSLYRGSSYNSPLHF. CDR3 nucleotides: TGTGCCAGCAGTTTATACAGGGGGAGCTCCTATAATTCACCCCTCCACTTT.

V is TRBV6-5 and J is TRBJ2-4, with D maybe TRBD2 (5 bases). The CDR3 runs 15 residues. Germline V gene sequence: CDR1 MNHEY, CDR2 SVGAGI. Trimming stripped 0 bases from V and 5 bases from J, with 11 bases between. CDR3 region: CASSYSRAGENIQYF. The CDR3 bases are TGTGCCAGCAGTTACTCGAGGGCCGGGGAAAACATTCAGTACTTC.

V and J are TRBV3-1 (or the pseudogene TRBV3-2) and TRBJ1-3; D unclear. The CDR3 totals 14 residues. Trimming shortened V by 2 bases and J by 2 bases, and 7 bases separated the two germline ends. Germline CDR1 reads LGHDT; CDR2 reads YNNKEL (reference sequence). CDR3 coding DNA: TGTGCCAGCAGCCAACCGGGTCCTGGAAACACCATATATTTT. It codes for CASSQPGPGNTIYF.

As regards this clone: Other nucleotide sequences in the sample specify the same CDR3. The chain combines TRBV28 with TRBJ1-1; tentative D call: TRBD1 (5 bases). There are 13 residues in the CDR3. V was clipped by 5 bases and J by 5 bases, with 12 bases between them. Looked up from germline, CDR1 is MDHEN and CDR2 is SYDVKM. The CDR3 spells CASSPPGGTEAFF. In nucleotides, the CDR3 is TGTGCCAGCAGTCCCCCCGGGGGTACTGAAGCTTTCTTT.

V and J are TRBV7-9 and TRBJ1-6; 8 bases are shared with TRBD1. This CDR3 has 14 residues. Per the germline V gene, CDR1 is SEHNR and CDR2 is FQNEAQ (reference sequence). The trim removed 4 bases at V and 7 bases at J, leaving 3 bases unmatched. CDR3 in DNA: TGTGCCAGCAGCTCGACAGGGGAGAATTCACCCCTCCACTTT. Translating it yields CASSSTGENSPLHF.

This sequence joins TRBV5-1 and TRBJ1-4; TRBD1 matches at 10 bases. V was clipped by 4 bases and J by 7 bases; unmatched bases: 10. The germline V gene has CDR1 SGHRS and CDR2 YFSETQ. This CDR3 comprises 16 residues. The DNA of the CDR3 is TGCGCCAGCAGCGATGGTGTGGGGACAGGGGCTGAAAAACTGTTTTTT. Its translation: CASSDGVGTGAEKLFF.

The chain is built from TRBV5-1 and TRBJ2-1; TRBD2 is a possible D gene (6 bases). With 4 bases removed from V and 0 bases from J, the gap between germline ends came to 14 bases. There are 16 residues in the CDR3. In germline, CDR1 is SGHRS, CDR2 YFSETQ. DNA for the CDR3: TGCGCCAGCAGCGTCCGGGACTCCAGCTCCTACAATGAGCAGTTCTTC. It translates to CASSVRDSSSYNEQFF. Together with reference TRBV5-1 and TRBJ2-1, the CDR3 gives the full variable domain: KAGVTQTPRYLIKTRGQQVTLSCSPISGHRSVSWYQQTPGQGLQFLFEYFSETQRNKGNFPGRFSGRQFSNSRSEMNVSTLELGDSALYLCASSVRDSSSYNEQFFGPGTRLTVL.

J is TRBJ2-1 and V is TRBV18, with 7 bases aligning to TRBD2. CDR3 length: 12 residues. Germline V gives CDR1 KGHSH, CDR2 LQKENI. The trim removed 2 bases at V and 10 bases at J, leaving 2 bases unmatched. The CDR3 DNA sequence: TGTGCCAGCTCACCATGGCGGGAGGAGCAGTTCTTC. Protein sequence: CASSPWREEQFF.

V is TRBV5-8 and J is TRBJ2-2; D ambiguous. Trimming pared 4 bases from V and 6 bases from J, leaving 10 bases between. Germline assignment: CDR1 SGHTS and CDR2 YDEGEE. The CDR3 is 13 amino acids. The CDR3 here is CASSLRQSGELFF. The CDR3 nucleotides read TGTGCCAGCAGCCTTCGACAATCCGGGGAGCTGTTTTTT.

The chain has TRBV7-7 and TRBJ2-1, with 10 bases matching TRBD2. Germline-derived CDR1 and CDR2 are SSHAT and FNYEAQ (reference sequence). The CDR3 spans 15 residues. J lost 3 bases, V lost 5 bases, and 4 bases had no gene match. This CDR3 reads CASSARLAGYNEQFF. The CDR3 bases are TGTGCCAGCAGCGCGAGACTAGCGGGCTACAATGAGCAGTTCTTC.

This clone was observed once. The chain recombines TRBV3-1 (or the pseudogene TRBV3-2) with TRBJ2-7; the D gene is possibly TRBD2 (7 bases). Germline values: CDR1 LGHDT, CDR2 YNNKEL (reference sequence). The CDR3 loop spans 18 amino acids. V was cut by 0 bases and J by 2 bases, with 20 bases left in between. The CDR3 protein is CASSQDGWGAAGAYEQYF. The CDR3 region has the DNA TGTGCCAGCAGCCAAGATGGCTGGGGGGCGGCGGGGGCCTACGAGCAGTACTTC.

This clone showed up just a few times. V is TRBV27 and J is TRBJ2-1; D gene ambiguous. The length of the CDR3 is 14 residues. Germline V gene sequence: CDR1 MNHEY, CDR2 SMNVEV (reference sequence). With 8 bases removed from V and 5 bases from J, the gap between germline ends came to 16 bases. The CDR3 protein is CASRRSSGNNEQFF. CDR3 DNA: TGTGCCAGCCGACGGTCTTCGGGTAACAATGAGCAGTTCTTC.

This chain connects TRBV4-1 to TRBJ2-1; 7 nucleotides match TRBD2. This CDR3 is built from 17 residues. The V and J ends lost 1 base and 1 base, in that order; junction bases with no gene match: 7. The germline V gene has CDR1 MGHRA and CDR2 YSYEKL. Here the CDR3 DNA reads TGCGCCAGCAGCCAAGGGGTTAGCGGGTTATCCTACAATGAGCAGTTCTTC. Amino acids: CASSQGVSGLSYNEQFF.

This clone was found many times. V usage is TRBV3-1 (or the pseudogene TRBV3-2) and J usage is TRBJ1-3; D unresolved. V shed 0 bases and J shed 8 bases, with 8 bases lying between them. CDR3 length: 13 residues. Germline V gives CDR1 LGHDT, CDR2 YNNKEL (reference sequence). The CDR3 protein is CASSQDNRDTIYF. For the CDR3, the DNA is TGTGCCAGCAGCCAAGATAATCGAGACACCATATATTTT.

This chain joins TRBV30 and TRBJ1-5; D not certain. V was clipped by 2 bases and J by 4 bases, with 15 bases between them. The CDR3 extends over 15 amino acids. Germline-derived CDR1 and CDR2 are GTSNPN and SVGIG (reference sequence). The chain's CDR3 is CAWSPRGSSNQPQHF. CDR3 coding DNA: TGTGCCTGGAGTCCTCGGGGAAGCAGTAATCAGCCCCAGCATTTT. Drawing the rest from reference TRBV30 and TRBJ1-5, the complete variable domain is SQTIHQWPATLVQPVGSPLSLECTVEGTSNPNLYWYRQAAGRGLQLLFYSVGIGQISSEVPQNLSASRPQDRQFILSSKKLLLSDSGFYLCAWSPRGSSNQPQHFGDGTRLSIL.

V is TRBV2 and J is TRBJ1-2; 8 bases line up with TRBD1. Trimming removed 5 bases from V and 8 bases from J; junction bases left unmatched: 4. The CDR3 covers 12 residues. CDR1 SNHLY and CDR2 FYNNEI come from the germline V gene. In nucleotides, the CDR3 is TGTGCCAGCAGTTTGGACAGGGTAGGCTACACCTTC. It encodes CASSLDRVGYTF.

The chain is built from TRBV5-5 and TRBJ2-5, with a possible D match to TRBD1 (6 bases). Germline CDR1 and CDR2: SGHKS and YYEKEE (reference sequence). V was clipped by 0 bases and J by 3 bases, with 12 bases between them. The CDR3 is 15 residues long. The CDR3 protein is CASSLDRVPEETQYF. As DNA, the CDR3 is TGTGCCAGCAGCTTGGACAGGGTCCCCGAAGAGACCCAGTACTTC.

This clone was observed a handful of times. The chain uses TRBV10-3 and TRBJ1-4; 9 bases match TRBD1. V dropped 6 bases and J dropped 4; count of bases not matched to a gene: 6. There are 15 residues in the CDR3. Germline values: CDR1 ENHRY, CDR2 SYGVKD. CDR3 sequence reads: CAISTGGRDNEKLFF. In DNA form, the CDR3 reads TGTGCCATCAGCACAGGGGGCAGGGATAATGAAAAACTGTTTTTT.

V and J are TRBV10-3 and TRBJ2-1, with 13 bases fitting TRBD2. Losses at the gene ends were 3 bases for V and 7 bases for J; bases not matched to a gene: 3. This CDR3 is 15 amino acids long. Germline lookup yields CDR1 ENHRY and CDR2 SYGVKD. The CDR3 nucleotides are TGTGCCATCAGTGATAAGGGACTAGCGGGAAATGAGCAGTTCTTC. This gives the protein CAISDKGLAGNEQFF.